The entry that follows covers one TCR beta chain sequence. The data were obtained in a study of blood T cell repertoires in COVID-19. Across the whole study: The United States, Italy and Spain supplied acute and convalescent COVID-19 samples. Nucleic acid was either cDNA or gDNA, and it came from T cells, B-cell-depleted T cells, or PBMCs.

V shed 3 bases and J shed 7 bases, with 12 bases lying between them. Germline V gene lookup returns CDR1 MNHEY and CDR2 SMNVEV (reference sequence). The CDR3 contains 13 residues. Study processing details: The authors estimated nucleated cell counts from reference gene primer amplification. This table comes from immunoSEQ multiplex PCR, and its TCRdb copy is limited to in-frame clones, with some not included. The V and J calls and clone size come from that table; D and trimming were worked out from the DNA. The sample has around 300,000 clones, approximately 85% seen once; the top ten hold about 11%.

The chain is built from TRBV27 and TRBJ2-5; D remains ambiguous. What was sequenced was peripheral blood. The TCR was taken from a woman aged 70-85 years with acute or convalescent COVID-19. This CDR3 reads CASSFAPAGTQYF. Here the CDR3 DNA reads TGTGCCAGCAGTTTTGCGCCTGCTGGGACCCAGTACTTC.